Sequencing of this T cell receptor (beta chain) was carried out in a study of beta chain features in type 1 diabetes. Background on the study: Summed over all samples, the examined sorted cells came to 95 million to 130 million. The study, taken as a whole, reports: In the patient group, naive, central memory and Treg TCRB repertoires seemed more alike than in the healthy donor group. Resolution of whether HLA type affects TCRB rearrangement was not achieved here.

This clone has only a few counts. Its antigen is still unknown. Reverse transcription of all isolated RNA meant that expressed TCRB transcripts were sequenced. Using immunoSEQ multiplex PCR, the repertoire was profiled, and TCRdb retains in-frame clones only, with some absent. The profile shows tens of thousands of clones, about 32% of them singletons. The J segment lost 5 bases and the V segment lost 1 base, leaving 12 bases of the junction unmatched. There are 17 residues in the CDR3. Germline values: CDR1 SGHVS, CDR2 FNYEAQ. This chain connects TRBV7-6 to TRBJ2-7; 9 bases align to TRBD2. Sequencing used stem cell memory CD4+ T cells from blood. This TCR was recovered from a woman aged 18-29 years in good health. This CDR3 is CASSLVSVAGGPDEQYF. The CDR3 nucleotides are TGTGCCAGCAGCTTAGTCTCCGTCGCGGGGGGGCCGGACGAGCAGTACTTC.